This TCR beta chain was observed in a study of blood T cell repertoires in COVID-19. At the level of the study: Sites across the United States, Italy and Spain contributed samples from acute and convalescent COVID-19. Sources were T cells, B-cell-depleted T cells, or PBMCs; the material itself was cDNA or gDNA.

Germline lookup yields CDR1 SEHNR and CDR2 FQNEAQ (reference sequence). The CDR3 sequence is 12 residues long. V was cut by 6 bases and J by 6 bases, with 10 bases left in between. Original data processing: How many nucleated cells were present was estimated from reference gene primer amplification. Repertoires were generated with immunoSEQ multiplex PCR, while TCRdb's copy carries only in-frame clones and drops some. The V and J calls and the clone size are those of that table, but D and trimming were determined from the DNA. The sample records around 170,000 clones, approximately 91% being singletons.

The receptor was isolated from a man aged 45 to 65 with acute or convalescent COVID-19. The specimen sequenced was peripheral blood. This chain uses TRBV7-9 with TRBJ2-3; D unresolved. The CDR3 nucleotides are TGTGCCAGCAGAGACTGGCGGGATACGCAGTATTTT. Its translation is CASRDWRDTQYF.